These 25 T cell receptor beta chains were all obtained from the same sample, sequenced in a study of cytomegalovirus exposure and HLA in healthy donors. 13 Jbeta primers and 60 Vbeta primers were used for the PCR. The assay was immunoSEQ multiplex PCR, and TCRdb's table has in-frame clones only and misses some. The sample includes over 50,000 clones. Sequencing used PBMCs. The receptors originated from a man between 50 and 59 years old in good health and CMV-seropositive.

This chain joins TRBV7-9 and TRBJ1-2; TRBD1 matches 7 bases. The V gene end was trimmed by 1 base and the J gene end by 7 bases; junction bases not matched to a gene: 6. The CDR3 is made up of 14 amino acids. Germline-derived CDR1 and CDR2 are SEHNR and FQNEAQ (reference sequence). CDR3 nucleotides: TGTGCCAGCAGCTTAGGCCTTACAGGGGTTGGCTACACCTTC. Translation gives CASSLGLTGVGYTF.

Written as DNA, the CDR3 is TGCGCCAGCAGCTTGGCCTTCGCGGCTGAGCAGTTCTTC. As protein: CASSLAFAAEQFF. This chain links TRBV5-1 with TRBJ2-1; D gene uncertain. Trimming cost V 0 bases and J 9 bases, with 10 bases left between them. The CDR3 totals 13 residues. Germline CDR1 is SGHRS and CDR2 is YFSETQ.

The gene calls are TRBV29-1 and TRBJ1-3; D unclear. The CDR3 consists of 11 residues. V was trimmed by 2 bases and J by 7 bases, leaving 6 bases between them. In germline, CDR1 is SQVTM, CDR2 ANQGSEA. This CDR3 is CSVERENTIYF. The CDR3 coding sequence is TGCAGCGTTGAAAGGGAGAACACCATATATTTT. The variable domain in full, completed from reference TRBV29-1 and TRBJ1-3, reads SAVISQKPSRDICQRGTSLTIQCQVDSQVTMMFWYRQQPGQSLTLIATANQGSEATYESGFVIDKFPISRPNLTFSTLTVSNMSPEDSSIYLCSVERENTIYFGEGSWLTVV.

This sequence joins TRBV4-2 and TRBJ2-7; 7 bases align to TRBD1. There are 15 residues in the CDR3. Germline V gene sequence: CDR1 LGHNA, CDR2 YNFKEQ. V was clipped by 1 base and J by 0 bases; unmatched bases: 3. The CDR3 sequence: CASSQAGTVSYEQYF. CDR3 coding DNA: TGTGCCAGCAGCCAAGCAGGGACAGTCTCCTACGAGCAGTACTTC.

V usage is TRBV7-2 and J usage is TRBJ2-2, with TRBD2 identical over 9 bases. Germline V gene lookup returns CDR1 SGHTA and CDR2 FQGNSA. This CDR3 region has 16 residues. V lost 5 bases and J lost 6; bases outside the gene matches: 10. Here the CDR3 DNA reads TGTGCCAGCAGCCCCCGGGGGACTAGCTCGGCCGGGGAGCTGTTTTTT. The encoded protein is CASSPRGTSSAGELFF.

The rearrangement links TRBV6-5 to TRBJ1-2; D unresolved. The V gene lost 0 bases and the J gene lost 0 bases, with 5 bases spanning the gap. The CDR3 loop spans 14 amino acids. The germline V gene has CDR1 MNHEY and CDR2 SVGAGI. Written as DNA, the CDR3 is TGTGCCAGCAGTTACTCCGGAGCTAACTATGGCTACACCTTC. As protein: CASSYSGANYGYTF.

J is TRBJ2-2 and V is TRBV14; no firm D call. V was clipped by 1 base and J by 4 bases, with 10 bases between them. The CDR3 has 15 residues. Germline values: CDR1 SGHDN, CDR2 FVKESK. CDR3 loop: CASSQVRVATGELFF. The CDR3 DNA reads TGTGCCAGCAGCCAAGTACGCGTAGCCACCGGGGAGCTGTTTTTT.

This chain joins TRBV9 and TRBJ1-1, with a tentative D call TRBD1 (6 bases). The CDR3 has 14 amino acids. The germline V gene has CDR1 SGDLS and CDR2 YYNGEE. V was cut by 0 bases and J by 1 base, with 7 bases left in between. The CDR3 coding sequence is TGTGCCAGCAGCGTAGGGACAGCGAACACTGAAGCTTTCTTT. Translation: CASSVGTANTEAFF. Full variable domain (outside the CDR3, taken from reference TRBV9 and TRBJ1-1): DSGVTQTPKHLITATGQRVTLRCSPRSGDLSVYWYQQSLDQGLQFLIQYYNGEERAKGNILERFSAQQFPDLHSELNLSSLELGDSALYFCASSVGTANTEAFFGQGTRLTVV.

The J gene is TRBJ2-6, the V gene TRBV4-3; 9 bases are shared with TRBD1. Germline V CDR1 and CDR2: LGHNA, YSLEER. With V trimmed by 1 base and J by 4 bases, 5 bases remained unmatched. This CDR3 contains 17 residues. In DNA form, the CDR3 reads TGCGCCAGCAGCCAAGGGACAGGGGTTGCCGGGGCCAACGTCCTGACTTTC. Translation gives CASSQGTGVAGANVLTF.

The chain joins TRBV7-9 to TRBJ1-6; D is unresolved. The CDR3 sequence is 14 residues long. V shed 6 bases and J shed 7 bases, with 13 bases lying between them. Germline loops: CDR1 SEHNR, CDR2 FQNEAQ (reference sequence). This chain's CDR3 is CASSSGKGNSPLHF. The CDR3 coding sequence is TGTGCCAGCAGTTCCGGGAAAGGGAATTCACCCCTCCACTTT.

The chain recombines TRBV2 with TRBJ2-2, with 7 bases fitting TRBD2. This CDR3 has 16 residues. The V and J ends lost 7 bases and 6 bases, in that order; junction bases with no gene match: 14. The germline gives CDR1 SNHLY, CDR2 FYNNEI. The CDR3 loop reads CASNAEARGFAGELFF. Written as DNA, the CDR3 is TGTGCCAGCAATGCAGAAGCGCGGGGGTTCGCCGGGGAGCTGTTTTTT.

V is TRBV4-3 and J is TRBJ1-1, with D uncertain. Germline V gene lookup returns CDR1 LGHNA and CDR2 YSLEER. The V end was cut by 0 bases, the J end by 11 bases, with 13 bases between. This CDR3 comprises 13 residues. CDR3 coding DNA: TGCGCCAGCAGCCAAGATCCGTATAGTCTGGCTTTCTTT. It specifies CASSQDPYSLAFF.

This chain joins TRBV19 and TRBJ2-7; 9 bases are shared with TRBD1. This CDR3 is built from 15 residues. Germline loops: CDR1 LNHDA, CDR2 SQIVND (reference sequence). After removal of 3 bases from V and 4 bases from J, the junction contained 7 bases not matched to a gene. The CDR3 sequence: CASSMDRGLLYEQYF. The CDR3 region has the DNA TGTGCCAGTAGTATGGACAGGGGTCTTCTTTACGAGCAGTACTTC.

This rearrangement joins TRBV10-3 to TRBJ2-3, with 8 nucleotides matching TRBD2. V shed 7 bases and J 2 bases; nucleotides not matched to a gene: 5. The CDR3 contains 14 residues. Looked up from germline, CDR1 is ENHRY and CDR2 is SYGVKD. CDR3 region: CAIKRGGITDTQYF. CDR3 sequence (DNA): TGTGCCATCAAGCGCGGGGGGATCACAGATACGCAGTATTTT.

About this clone itself: The junction differs from germline at one of its ends, possibly a read error. This chain uses TRBV6-5 with TRBJ2-3, with D unresolved. The CDR3 is 13 amino acids. In germline, CDR1 is MNHEY, CDR2 SVGAGI. This CDR3 reads CASSYSGTDKQYF. The CDR3 nucleotides are TGTGCCAGCAGTTACTCGGGCACAGATAAGCAGTATTTT.

V is TRBV18 and J is TRBJ2-6; D remains unclear. V was pared by 4 bases and J by 0 bases, with 13 bases between. CDR1 is KGHSH and CDR2 is LQKENI in the germline V gene. The CDR3 consists of 17 residues. The CDR3 protein is CASSRSQASSGANVLTF. CDR3 DNA sequence: TGTGCCAGCTCACGCTCCCAGGCCAGCTCTGGGGCCAACGTCCTGACTTTC.

The rearrangement links TRBV27 to TRBJ1-5; D possibly corresponds to TRBD1 (6 bases). The CDR3 is made up of 14 amino acids. Per germline, CDR1 MNHEY and CDR2 SMNVEV (reference sequence). V was clipped by 2 bases and J by 3 bases, with 8 bases between them. Here the CDR3 DNA reads TGTGCCAGCAGTTTACAGGGGATCAATCAGCCCCAGCATTTT. It translates to CASSLQGINQPQHF.

The V gene is TRBV6-1, the J gene TRBJ2-2, with 9 bases fitting TRBD1. The CDR3 loop spans 15 amino acids. V lost 8 bases, J lost 3 bases, and 7 bases stayed unmatched. Germline loops: CDR1 MNHNS, CDR2 SASEGT. In nucleotides, the CDR3 is TGTGCCAGCCGATTAGACAGGGGGGACACCGGGGAGCTGTTTTTT. Residues: CASRLDRGDTGELFF.

For this clone: One end of the junction varies from germline; a read error may be responsible. This chain connects TRBV4-3 to TRBJ1-1; 10 bases are shared with TRBD1. This CDR3 has 13 residues. Germline values: CDR1 LGHNA, CDR2 YSLEER. The CDR3 DNA is TGCGCCAGCAGCCCGACAGGGGGCACTGAAGATTTCTTT. As protein: CASSPTGGTEDFF.

V usage is TRBV23-1 and J usage is TRBJ2-4; D uncertain. TRBV23-1 is noted as an ORF with a role that remains uncertain. With 0 bases removed from V and 2 bases from J, the gap between germline ends came to 11 bases. The CDR3 length is 16 residues. The CDR3 loop reads CASSQSSLNPKNIQYF. CDR3 sequence (DNA): TGCGCCAGCAGTCAATCGAGTCTTAATCCCAAAAACATTCAGTACTTC.

This chain connects TRBV4-3 to TRBJ2-6; 9 positions match TRBD1. CDR1 and CDR2 from the germline V gene are LGHNA and YSLEER. The CDR3 length is 19 residues. Trimming took 1 base from V and 0 from J; bases not matched to a gene: 7. CDR3 nucleotides: TGCGCCAGCAGCCAAGGTGGGGACAGGGATGTCTCTGGGGCCAACGTCCTGACTTTC. It encodes CASSQGGDRDVSGANVLTF.

DNA for the CDR3: TGTGCCAGCTCATCAACAGGGTCTGGGTCGGCTTTCTTT. Translation: CASSSTGSGSAFF. V usage is TRBV18 and J usage is TRBJ1-1; D possibly corresponds to TRBD1 (6 bases). Germline CDR1 KGHSH, CDR2 LQKENI. Trimming pared 5 bases from V and 11 bases from J, leaving 18 bases between. The length of the CDR3 is 13 residues.

This chain connects TRBV4-3 to TRBJ2-2; no clear D gene. Trimming pared 0 bases from V and 7 bases from J, leaving 9 bases between. Germline V lookup: CDR1 LGHNA, CDR2 YSLEER. This CDR3 spans 14 amino acids. The CDR3 nucleotides are TGCGCCAGCAGCCAAGATAAGAGGAGCGGGGAGCTGTTTTTT. It translates to CASSQDKRSGELFF.

The chain carries TRBV27 and TRBJ1-4; 9 positions agree with TRBD1. Germline V gives CDR1 MNHEY, CDR2 SMNVEV (reference sequence). CDR3 length equals 15 residues. The V and J ends lost 5 bases and 8 bases, in that order; junction bases with no gene match: 9. For the CDR3, the DNA is TGTGCCAGCAGTACCCCGGGACAGGGAGGAGAAAAACTGTTTTTT. Translated: CASSTPGQGGEKLFF.

The V and J genes are TRBV19 and TRBJ2-1, with 9 bases identical to TRBD1. Germline V gives CDR1 LNHDA, CDR2 SQIVND (reference sequence). Trimming removed 7 bases from V and 7 bases from J; junction bases left unmatched: 8. The CDR3 consists of 14 residues. The CDR3 loop is CASKAGQGLNEQFF. The CDR3 bases are TGTGCCAGTAAAGCGGGACAGGGCCTGAATGAGCAGTTCTTC.